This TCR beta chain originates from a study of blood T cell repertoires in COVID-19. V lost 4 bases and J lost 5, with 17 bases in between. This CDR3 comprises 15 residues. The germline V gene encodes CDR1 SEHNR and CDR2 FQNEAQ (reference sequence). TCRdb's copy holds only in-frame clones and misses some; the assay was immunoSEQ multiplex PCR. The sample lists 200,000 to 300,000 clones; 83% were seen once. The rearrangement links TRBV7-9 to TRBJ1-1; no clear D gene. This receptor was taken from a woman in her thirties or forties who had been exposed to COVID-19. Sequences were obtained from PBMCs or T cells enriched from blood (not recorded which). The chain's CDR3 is CASSWVQEGYTEAFF. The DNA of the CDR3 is TGTGCCAGCAGCTGGGTGCAGGAAGGATATACTGAAGCTTTCTTT. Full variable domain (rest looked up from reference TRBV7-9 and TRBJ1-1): DTGVSQNPRHKITKRGQNVTFRCDPISEHNRLYWYRQTLGQGPEFLTYFQNEAQLEKSRLLSDRFSAERPKGSFSTLEIQRTEQGDSAMYLCASSWVQEGYTEAFFGQGTRLTVV.